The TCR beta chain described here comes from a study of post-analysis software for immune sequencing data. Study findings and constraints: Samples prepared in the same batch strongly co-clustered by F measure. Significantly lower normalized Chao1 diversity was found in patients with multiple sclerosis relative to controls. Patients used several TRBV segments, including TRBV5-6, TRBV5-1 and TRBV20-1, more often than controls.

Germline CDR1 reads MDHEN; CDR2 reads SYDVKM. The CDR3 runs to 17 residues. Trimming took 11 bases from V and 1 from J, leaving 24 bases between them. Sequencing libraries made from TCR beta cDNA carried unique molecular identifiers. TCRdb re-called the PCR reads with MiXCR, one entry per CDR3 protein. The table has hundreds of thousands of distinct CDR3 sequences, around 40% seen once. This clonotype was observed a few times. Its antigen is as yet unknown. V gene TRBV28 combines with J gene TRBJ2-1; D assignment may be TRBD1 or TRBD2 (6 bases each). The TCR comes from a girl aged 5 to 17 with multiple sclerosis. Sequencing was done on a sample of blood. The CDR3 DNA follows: TGTGCCGGTTCCGGGGGCGGTGCGGAGTTGTCCTACAATGAGCAGTTCTTC. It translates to CAGSGGGAELSYNEQFF.